The 23 T cell receptor beta chains below were found in one sample sequenced in a study of T cell clonotyping in hematopoietic cell transplantation. TCRdb keeps only in-frame clones here, not all; method: immunoSEQ multiplex PCR. Of under 9,500 clones listed, 80% to 90% are singletons. The material was PBMCs, obtained 180 days after allogeneic stem cell transplant. The receptors were sampled from a human patient who had an allogeneic stem cell transplant, so the T cells may come from the graft donor. The donor label of this sample is uncertain. Some clones in this sample may be carry-over from other donors' samples.

This chain links TRBV2 with TRBJ1-6; a possible D gene is TRBD1 (6 bases). V dropped 5 bases and J dropped 8 bases, with 10 bases sitting between them. In germline, CDR1 is SNHLY, CDR2 FYNNEI. The CDR3 totals 13 residues. The CDR3 DNA reads as TGTGCCAGCAGTCCACAGGGTCATTCACCCCTCCACTTT. Translation gives CASSPQGHSPLHF.

This clone was detected once. The chain employs TRBV15 and TRBJ2-2; possible D gene TRBD2, 5 bases. Per the germline V gene, CDR1 is LNHNV and CDR2 is YYDKDF (reference sequence). Trimming stripped 3 bases from V and 0 bases from J, with 11 bases between. The CDR3 totals 16 residues. CDR3 region: CATSRRAEANTGELFF. The DNA of the CDR3 is TGTGCCACCAGCAGGAGAGCGGAGGCGAACACCGGGGAGCTGTTTTTT.

The chain has TRBV10-3 and TRBJ1-1; TRBD1 matches 10 bases. This CDR3 is built from 14 residues. V lost 4 bases and J lost 4; bases outside the gene matches: 3. Germline CDR1 is ENHRY and CDR2 is SYGVKD. The CDR3 sequence: CAISGGQGRTEAFF. CDR3 bases: TGTGCCATCAGTGGGGGACAGGGGCGCACTGAAGCTTTCTTT.

The chain is built from TRBV28 and TRBJ2-2; D possibly corresponds to TRBD2 (6 bases). This CDR3 is 16 amino acids long. Germline CDR1 and CDR2: MDHEN and SYDVKM. Trimming took 5 bases from V and 0 from J, leaving 13 bases between them. For the CDR3, the DNA is TGTGCCAGCAGTCCCCGGGGGTCCGCGAACACCGGGGAGCTGTTTTTT. Translation gives CASSPRGSANTGELFF.

This chain links TRBV7-2 with TRBJ2-5; 7 bases fit TRBD2. The junction had 3 bases not matched to a gene; V was cut back by 4 bases and J by 1 base. Germline V gives CDR1 SGHTA, CDR2 FQGNSA. There are 14 residues in the CDR3. DNA of the CDR3: TGTGCCAGCAGCTCCGGGGGGTCCCAAGAGACCCAGTACTTC. Residues: CASSSGGSQETQYF.

In the case of this clone: The junction differs from germline at one of its ends, possibly a read error. The chain carries TRBV6-6 and TRBJ1-5; TRBD1 matches at 8 bases. CDR3 length: 15 amino acids. Germline assignment: CDR1 MNHNY and CDR2 SVGAGI (reference sequence). The CDR3 loop reads CAISESTGDNQPQHF. CDR3 DNA sequence: TGTGCCATCAGTGAGTCGACAGGGGACAATCAGCCCCAGCATTTT.

The chain links TRBV4-1 to TRBJ1-6; D is undetermined. Trimming cost V 0 bases and J 10 bases, with 7 bases left between them. The CDR3 sequence is 13 residues long. Germline values: CDR1 MGHRA, CDR2 YSYEKL. The CDR3 region is CASSQDLISPLHF. The DNA of the CDR3 is TGCGCCAGCAGCCAAGATCTTATCTCACCCCTCCACTTT.

The chain employs TRBV6-5 and TRBJ1-1; D uncertain. Germline assignment: CDR1 MNHEY and CDR2 SVGAGI. The CDR3 runs to 13 residues. Trimming removed 6 bases at V and 5 bases at J, with 13 bases between. The CDR3 loop reads CASSGSSGTEAFF. CDR3 nucleotide sequence: TGTGCCAGCAGCGGGAGTTCGGGTACTGAAGCTTTCTTT.

The chain links TRBV4-1 to TRBJ2-1, with TRBD2 matching 7 bases. The germline gives CDR1 MGHRA, CDR2 YSYEKL. CDR3 length equals 14 residues. The junction had 4 bases not matched to a gene; V was cut back by 2 bases and J by 6 bases. The CDR3 nucleotides are TGCGCCAGCAGCCAAAGCGGGGATGTCAATGAGCAGTTCTTC. It yields the protein CASSQSGDVNEQFF.

The rearrangement uses TRBV19 and TRBJ1-5; possible D gene TRBD1, 5 bases. The germline V gene has CDR1 LNHDA and CDR2 SQIVND (reference sequence). Trimming stripped 6 bases from V and 7 bases from J, with 13 bases between. This CDR3 contains 13 residues. The CDR3 loop reads CASSRGSGQPQHF. As DNA, the CDR3 is TGTGCCAGTAGCCGGGGGTCCGGGCAGCCCCAGCATTTT.

The chain joins TRBV5-8 to TRBJ2-3; D uncertain. Germline assignment: CDR1 SGHTS and CDR2 YDEGEE. The CDR3 totals 16 residues. Deletions cut 5 bases from V and 2 bases from J, with 18 bases between. The CDR3 loop reads CASRKRVDLSTDTQYF. Written as DNA, the CDR3 is TGTGCCAGCAGGAAACGGGTCGACCTTTCCACAGATACGCAGTATTTT.

This clone is large by share. The V gene is TRBV7-6, the J gene TRBJ2-7; 11 nucleotides agree with TRBD1. CDR1 is SGHVS and CDR2 is FNYEAQ in the germline V gene. J lost 4 bases, V lost 1 base, and 6 bases had no gene match. The CDR3 spans 16 residues. The CDR3 here is CASSLEDRDRGYEQYF. The DNA of the CDR3 is TGTGCCAGCAGCTTAGAGGACCGGGACAGGGGGTACGAGCAGTACTTC.

This clone has just one count. The chain is built from TRBV25-1 and TRBJ1-2; D gene uncertain. Per the germline V gene, CDR1 is MGHDK and CDR2 is SYGVNS. The germline V and J ends were trimmed by 6 bases and 5 bases, with 4 bases remaining between them. The CDR3 totals 10 residues. The DNA for the CDR3 is TGTGCCAGCAGCGGGTATGGCTACACCTTC. It is translated as CASSGYGYTF.

This clone was seen a handful of times. One end of the junction is discordant with germline, which a read error may explain. The rearrangement uses TRBV5-4 and TRBJ1-6; 7 bases map to TRBD1. The CDR3 contains 15 residues. CDR1 and CDR2 from the germline V gene are SGHNT and YYREEE (reference sequence). For the CDR3, the DNA is TGCGCCAGCAGCCAGCCGGGACAGTATAATTCACCCCTCCACTTT. Translation: CASSQPGQYNSPLHF.

V gene TRBV5-1 combines with J gene TRBJ1-2; the match to TRBD1 covers 7 bases. V lost 3 bases to trimming and J lost 6 bases; unmatched junction nucleotides: 14. The germline V gene encodes CDR1 SGHRS and CDR2 YFSETQ. The CDR3 is 16 amino acids. The CDR3 region has the DNA TGCGCCAGCAGCTCCACAGGGGCAGGGGGAACTGATGGCTACACCTTC. Translation gives CASSSTGAGGTDGYTF. Full variable domain (outside the CDR3, taken from reference TRBV5-1 and TRBJ1-2): KAGVTQTPRYLIKTRGQQVTLSCSPISGHRSVSWYQQTPGQGLQFLFEYFSETQRNKGNFPGRFSGRQFSNSRSEMNVSTLELGDSALYLCASSSTGAGGTDGYTFGSGTRLTVV.

The chain has TRBV6-5 and TRBJ2-5; 12 bases are shared with TRBD2. Germline lookup yields CDR1 MNHEY and CDR2 SVGAGI. This CDR3 has 15 amino acids. V lost 6 bases to trimming and J lost 5 bases; unmatched junction nucleotides: 7. This CDR3 is CASRRLAGGHETQYF. For the CDR3, the DNA is TGTGCCAGCAGACGCCTAGCGGGGGGGCACGAGACCCAGTACTTC.

CDR3 region: CASSLSGDGYTF. For the CDR3, the DNA is TGCGCCAGCAGCTTGTCTGGCGATGGCTACACCTTC. The chain is built from TRBV5-1 and TRBJ1-2, with no clear D. Germline CDR1 and CDR2: SGHRS and YFSETQ. This CDR3 comprises 12 residues. Trimming shortened V by 1 base and J by 6 bases, and 7 bases separated the two germline ends.

The gene calls are TRBV5-4 and TRBJ2-7, with D tentatively TRBD2 (6 bases). This CDR3 has 14 amino acids. V was cut by 1 base and J by 2 bases, with 10 bases left in between. Germline loops: CDR1 SGHNT, CDR2 YYREEE (reference sequence). CDR3: CASSLSGTPYEQYF. The CDR3 region has the DNA TGTGCCAGCAGCTTGTCTGGGACTCCCTACGAGCAGTACTTC.

This chain links TRBV18 with TRBJ2-7, with D tentatively TRBD1 (5 bases). V was trimmed by 5 bases and J by 2 bases, leaving 13 bases between them. CDR1 and CDR2 (germline): KGHSH, LQKENI. This CDR3 has 14 residues. The CDR3 is CASSFTGQAYEQYF. The CDR3 DNA sequence: TGTGCCAGCTCATTCACAGGTCAAGCCTACGAGCAGTACTTC.

The CDR3 is CASSPQGGATRGYGYTF. CDR3 DNA: TGTGCCAGCAGCCCCCAGGGAGGGGCAACCCGGGGCTATGGCTACACCTTC. V and J are TRBV7-3 and TRBJ1-2, with a possible D match to TRBD1 (5 bases). CDR3 length equals 17 residues. V dropped 5 bases and J dropped 4 bases, with 23 bases sitting between them. CDR1 and CDR2 (germline): SGHTA, FQGTGA.

The chain couples TRBV2 to TRBJ2-7; D remains ambiguous. This CDR3 contains 15 residues. Trimming left V 4 bases short and J 2 bases short, with 15 bases between. Germline CDR1 is SNHLY and CDR2 is FYNNEI. CDR3 nucleotides: TGTGCCAGCAGTGTCGGCAGCCTCCCCCCCTACGAGCAGTACTTC. It encodes CASSVGSLPPYEQYF. Filled out from reference TRBV2 and TRBJ2-7, the complete variable domain reads EPEVTQTPSHQVTQMGQEVILRCVPISNHLYFYWYRQILGQKVEFLVSFYNNEISEKSEIFDDQFSVERPDGSNFTLKIRSTKLEDSAMYFCASSVGSLPPYEQYFGPGTRLTVT.

The chain is built from TRBV10-3 and TRBJ1-1; 7 nucleotides match TRBD1. The germline CDR1 and CDR2 sequences are ENHRY and SYGVKD. Trimming cost V 4 bases and J 8 bases; bases outside gene matches: 10. The CDR3 runs 14 residues. Here the CDR3 reads CAISVTGASSEAFF. CDR3 DNA: TGTGCCATCAGTGTCACAGGGGCTTCTAGCGAAGCTTTCTTT.

The V call is TRBV14, the J call TRBJ2-4; TRBD2 might be the D (5 bases). This CDR3 spans 15 amino acids. CDR1 is SGHDN and CDR2 is FVKESK in the germline V gene. The ends were cut back, 0 bases at V and 8 bases at J, with 14 bases in the middle. The CDR3 DNA follows: TGTGCCAGCAGCCAAGATAACGGGGAAGAGGACATTCAGTACTTC. It yields the protein CASSQDNGEEDIQYF.